This T cell receptor beta chain originates from a study of T cells in Graves' hyperthyroidism and ophthalmopathy. Across the study: Once the initial diagnosis was made, peripheral blood was obtained before any treatment.

Concerning this clonotype itself: This clone may be a read error of a much larger clone one base away.

Using RNA transcripts as the source, TCR beta CDR3 regions were amplified. HTBI primers were the set used in a first-round RT-PCR of the TCR CDR3. MiXCR was run by TCRdb on the multiplex PCR reads, yielding one entry per CDR3 protein. The table shows 700,000 or so distinct CDR3 sequences, with about 15% occurring only once. The CDR3 runs to 11 residues. Germline V gives CDR1 SGHAT, CDR2 FQNNGV. The source of this sequence is a man younger than 30 with Graves' hyperthyroidism. J is TRBJ2-4 and V is TRBV11-2; D not certain. Sequencing used blood. The chain's CDR3 is CVSSPYDIQYF. The CDR3 DNA reads as TGTGTCAGCTCCCCCTATGACATTCAGTACTTC.